A selection of T cell receptor beta chains follows, all from one sample in a study of OX40 agonist ivuxolimab in advanced cancers. The repertoire was sequenced with immunoSEQ multiplex PCR; TCRdb's copy has only in-frame clones and lacks some. This table has around 20,000 clones, about nine tenths appearing once. The sample here was CD4+ or CD8+ T cells sorted from blood, taken in a trial of the OX40 agonist ivuxolimab. Receptor source: an adult with an advanced solid tumor such as melanoma, head and neck, liver or kidney cancer. CDR3s include the opening cysteine and the closing phenylalanine or tryptophan. The D gene is left open where the match is weak. Expanded clones are given a class, and other clones once, few, many or no size at all.

TRBD2	TRBV27	-	TRBJ2-7	CASSHRLAGPYEQYF	TGTGCCAGCAGCCACAGACTAGCGGGCCCCTACGAGCAGTACTTC
TRBD2	TRBV27	-	TRBJ2-1	CASSLSLAGGRNEQFF	TGTGCCAGCAGTTTATCTCTAGCGGGGGGAAGAAATGAGCAGTTCTTC
-	TRBV12-5	-	TRBJ2-5	CASGLQGKETQYF	TGTGCTAGTGGCCTTCAGGGAAAAGAGACCCAGTACTTC
-	TRBV27	-	TRBJ2-7	CASSLVSSYEQYF	TGTGCCAGCAGTTTGGTCAGCTCCTACGAGCAGTACTTC
-	TRBV5-1	-	TRBJ2-3	CASSSAGPDTQYF	TGCGCCAGCAGCTCCGCCGGCCCAGATACGCAGTATTTT
-	TRBV7-9	-	TRBJ2-1	CASSLEDSYNEQFF	TGTGCCAGCAGCTTGGAAGACAGTTACAATGAGCAGTTCTTC
TRBD1	TRBV10-1	-	TRBJ2-1	CASSVGQTHNEQFF	TGCGCCAGCAGTGTGGGACAGACCCACAATGAGCAGTTCTTC
-	TRBV4-1	-	TRBJ1-1	CASSQVTTVNTEAFF	TGCGCCAGCAGCCAAGTAACGACAGTGAACACTGAAGCTTTCTTT
TRBD2	TRBV2	-	TRBJ2-7	CASNGGTSDEQYF	TGTGCCAGCAACGGGGGGACTAGCGACGAGCAGTACTTC
-	TRBV27	-	TRBJ1-4	CASGGWEKLFF	TGTGCCAGTGGGGGCTGGGAAAAACTGTTTTTT
-	TRBV11-3	-	TRBJ2-3	CASSFVEADTQYF	TGTGCCAGCAGCTTTGTGGAGGCTGATACGCAGTATTTT
-	TRBV28	-	TRBJ1-1	CASSLAGENTEAFF	TGTGCCAGCAGTCTCGCAGGGGAGAACACTGAAGCTTTCTTT
-	TRBV19	once	TRBJ2-7	CASSIGLRQAHEQYF	TGTGCCAGTAGTATAGGTCTCCGACAGGCGCACGAGCAGTACTTC
TRBD1	TRBV10-3	-	TRBJ2-5	CAISDWTGGIHPGETQYF	TGTGCCATCAGTGATTGGACAGGGGGTATTCATCCGGGGGAGACCCAGTACTTC
-	TRBV18	-	TRBJ2-1	CASSPPLRRDNEQFF	TGTGCCAGCTCACCACCGTTGCGCAGGGACAATGAGCAGTTCTTC
-	TRBV21-1	once	TRBJ1-5	CASISKVPDSNQPQHF	TGTGCCAGCATCAGCAAAGTACCGGATAGCAATCAGCCCCAGCATTTT
-	TRBV29-1	-	TRBJ2-7	CSVEVGGDEQYF	TGCAGCGTTGAAGTGGGGGGCGACGAGCAGTACTTC
TRBD2	TRBV7-9	-	TRBJ2-2	CASSSHGRGSAGKLFF	TGTGCCAGCAGCTCCCACGGGAGGGGTAGCGCCGGGAAGCTGTTTTTT
TRBD1	TRBV28	-	TRBJ1-4	CASSLIGTGPEKLFF	TGTGCCAGCAGTTTAATCGGGACAGGGCCTGAAAAACTGTTTTTT
-	TRBV13	-	TRBJ2-2	CASSRRRNTGELFF	TGTGCCAGCAGCCGCCGACGGAACACCGGGGAGCTGTTTTTT
-	TRBV28	-	TRBJ2-7	CASSFPNRDGTYEQYF	TGTGCCAGCAGTTTCCCGAACCGGGACGGAACCTACGAGCAGTACTTC
-	TRBV2	-	TRBJ2-7	CASSNQGGEQYF	TGTGCCAGCAGTAATCAGGGGGGCGAGCAGTACTTC
-	TRBV10-3	-	TRBJ2-5	CAISETSGGGETQYF	TGTGCCATCAGTGAGACGTCAGGGGGGGGAGAGACCCAGTACTTC
-	TRBV7-9	-	TRBJ2-1	CASSSATGNSYNEQFF	TGTGCCAGCAGCTCGGCCACAGGGAACTCCTACAATGAGCAGTTCTTC
-	TRBV19	-	TRBJ2-1	CASSPRGVHEQFF	TGTGCCAGTTCCCCGCGTGGGGTTCATGAGCAGTTCTTC
TRBD2	TRBV11-1	once	TRBJ2-7	CASSPFVAGGYEQYF	TGTGCCAGCAGCCCGTTCGTAGCGGGAGGCTACGAGCAGTACTTC
-	TRBV19	few	TRBJ1-5	CASSSEIITLNQPQHF	TGTGCCAGTAGTTCTGAAATCATCACCCTCAATCAGCCCCAGCATTTT
TRBD2	TRBV7-3	-	TRBJ2-1	CASQHVAGGPNNEQFF	TGTGCCAGCCAACATGTAGCGGGGGGGCCGAACAATGAGCAGTTCTTC
-	TRBV28	-	TRBJ1-2	CASSLGYRDMAF	TGTGCCAGCAGTTTGGGGTACAGGGATATGGCCTTC
-	TRBV6-1	-	TRBJ2-7	CASRVTVYEQYF	TGTGCCAGCCGCGTGACAGTCTACGAGCAGTACTTC
TRBD1	TRBV11-2	-	TRBJ2-5	CASSSTGFGETQYF	TGTGCCAGCAGCTCGACAGGGTTCGGAGAGACCCAGTACTTC
-	TRBV10-3	few	TRBJ2-7	CAIRAAGMSYEQYF	TGTGCCATCAGGGCGGCAGGGATGTCCTACGAGCAGTACTTC
-	TRBV4-1	medium-sized	TRBJ2-5	CASSRRTDQETQYF	TGCGCCAGCAGCCGTAGGACTGACCAAGAGACCCAGTACTTC
-	TRBV4-2	-	TRBJ2-1	CASSQDLAGINEQFF	TGTGCCAGCAGCCAAGATCTCGCAGGGATCAATGAGCAGTTCTTC
TRBD2	TRBV9	-	TRBJ2-5	CASTASGTMAETQYF	TGTGCCAGCACGGCTAGCGGGACAATGGCAGAGACCCAGTACTTC
TRBD1	TRBV5-6	-	TRBJ2-5	CASSSPTRGETQYF	TGTGCCAGCAGCTCCCCCACCAGGGGGGAGACCCAGTACTTC
-	TRBV18	-	TRBJ2-7	CASSPPSYEQYF	TGTGCCAGCTCACCACCTTCCTACGAGCAGTACTTC